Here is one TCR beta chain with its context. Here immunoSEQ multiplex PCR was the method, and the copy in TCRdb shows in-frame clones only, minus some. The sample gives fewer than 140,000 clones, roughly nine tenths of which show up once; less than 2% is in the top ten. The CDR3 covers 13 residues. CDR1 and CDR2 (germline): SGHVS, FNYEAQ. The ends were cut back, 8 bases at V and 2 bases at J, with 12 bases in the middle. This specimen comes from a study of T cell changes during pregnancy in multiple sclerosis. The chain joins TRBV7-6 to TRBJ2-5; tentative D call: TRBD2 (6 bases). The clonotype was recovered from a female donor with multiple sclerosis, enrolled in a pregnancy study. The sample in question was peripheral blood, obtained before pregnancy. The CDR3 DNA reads TGTGCCAGCCGGAGTGCGGGACAAGAGACCCAGTACTTC. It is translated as CASRSAGQETQYF.